The 21 T cell receptor beta chains given below trace back to one sample, sequenced in a study of T cell responses to AZD1222 COVID-19 vaccine. The protocol was immunoSEQ multiplex PCR, while the TCRdb copy is restricted to in-frame clones and leaves out a portion. The sample has about 110,000 clones, about 81% seen once. Specimen: peripheral blood, collected on day 0 of AZD1222 vaccination. These receptor sequences come from an adult in good health.

In nucleotides, the CDR3 is TGCGCCAGCAGCCAAGACCTAGCGGGTTACACAGATACGCAGTATTTT. Translated, it gives CASSQDLAGYTDTQYF. V and J are TRBV4-1 and TRBJ2-3, with 8 positions matching TRBD2. The germline CDR1 and CDR2 sequences are MGHRA and YSYEKL. The CDR3 covers 16 residues. The junction had 4 bases not matched to a gene; V was cut back by 0 bases and J by 2 bases.

CDR3: CASSLIPGTGSGGYTF. The CDR3 nucleotides are TGCGCCAGCAGCCTCATTCCCGGGACAGGGTCGGGTGGCTACACCTTC. This chain links TRBV5-1 with TRBJ1-2; TRBD1 aligns across 9 bases. Trimming took 4 bases from V and 7 from J; bases not matched to a gene: 14. Per germline, CDR1 SGHRS and CDR2 YFSETQ. The CDR3 is made up of 16 amino acids.

This clone occurred a few times. The chain is built from TRBV5-1 and TRBJ2-3; 12 bases match TRBD2. CDR1 SGHRS and CDR2 YFSETQ come from the germline V gene. The CDR3 has 16 amino acids. The J segment lost 2 bases and the V segment lost 2 bases, leaving 3 bases of the junction unmatched. The CDR3 protein is CASSLGLAGYTDTQYF. Here the CDR3 DNA reads TGCGCCAGCAGCTTAGGACTAGCGGGGTACACAGATACGCAGTATTTT.

The V gene is TRBV19, the J gene TRBJ1-1; unclear D gene. V was clipped by 4 bases and J by 0 bases, with 15 bases between them. From germline, CDR1 is LNHDA and CDR2 SQIVND (reference sequence). CDR3 length equals 16 residues. CDR3 nucleotide sequence: TGTGCCAGTAGTAGAAGAACGGGCAGAATGAACACTGAAGCTTTCTTT. Translated, it gives CASSRRTGRMNTEAFF. Variable domain in full (rest from reference TRBV19 and TRBJ1-1): DGGITQSPKYLFRKEGQNVTLSCEQNLNHDAMYWYRQDPGQGLRLIYYSQIVNDFQKGDIAEGYSVSREKKESFPLTVTSAQKNPTAFYLCASSRRTGRMNTEAFFGQGTRLTVV.

The chain employs TRBV10-1 and TRBJ1-2, with D tentatively TRBD1 (5 bases). Germline lookup yields CDR1 WNHNN and CDR2 SYGVQD (reference sequence). CDR3 length: 14 residues. V lost 2 bases, J lost 4 bases, and 11 bases lay in between. CDR3 bases: TGCGCCAGCAGTGAGGATCCAGGGTTCTATGGCTACACCTTC. It translates to CASSEDPGFYGYTF.

This clone was counted between two and nine times. The chain has TRBV5-1 and TRBJ2-1; D may be TRBD2 (7 bases). V was pared by 4 bases and J by 0 bases, with 14 bases between. CDR1 is SGHRS, CDR2 YFSETQ, per germline. This CDR3 has 16 amino acids. This CDR3 reads CASSPGGALSYNEQFF. The CDR3 DNA follows: TGCGCCAGCAGCCCTGGGGGGGCTCTCTCCTACAATGAGCAGTTCTTC. The whole variable domain, filled in from reference TRBV5-1 and TRBJ2-1, reads KAGVTQTPRYLIKTRGQQVTLSCSPISGHRSVSWYQQTPGQGLQFLFEYFSETQRNKGNFPGRFSGRQFSNSRSEMNVSTLELGDSALYLCASSPGGALSYNEQFFGPGTRLTVL.

The V and J genes are TRBV4-2 and TRBJ1-6; no clear D gene. Germline V gene sequence: CDR1 LGHNA, CDR2 YNFKEQ. This CDR3 spans 18 amino acids. Trimming took off 0 bases at V and 7 bases at J, with 19 bases between the two ends. The CDR3 nucleotides are TGTGCCAGCAGCCAAGACGGGATGCAGTCAGTGACCAATTCACCCCTCCACTTT. This gives the protein CASSQDGMQSVTNSPLHF.

This sequence joins TRBV5-1 and TRBJ1-3, with D possibly matching TRBD1 (6 bases). The V gene's germline CDR1 is SGHRS and CDR2 YFSETQ. V lost 4 bases and J lost 0, with 17 bases in between. This CDR3 contains 17 residues. The CDR3: CASSLLTGLSSGNTIYF. CDR3 sequence (DNA): TGCGCCAGCAGCCTACTTACAGGGCTCTCCTCTGGAAACACCATATATTTT.

The chain joins TRBV10-3 to TRBJ2-5; D gene unclear. CDR1 ENHRY and CDR2 SYGVKD come from the germline V gene. The CDR3 has 13 residues. V lost 6 bases and J lost 0, with 8 bases in between. CDR3 region: CAISAENQETQYF. The CDR3 DNA follows: TGTGCCATCAGCGCTGAAAACCAAGAGACCCAGTACTTC.

The chain joins TRBV7-9 to TRBJ2-7, with TRBD1 as a possible D gene (6 bases). The CDR3 has 13 amino acids. Germline CDR1 and CDR2: SEHNR and FQNEAQ (reference sequence). The ends were cut back, 3 bases at V and 2 bases at J, with 8 bases in the middle. The CDR3 protein is CASSFWTAYEQYF. CDR3 DNA sequence: TGTGCCAGCAGCTTTTGGACAGCCTACGAGCAGTACTTC.

This clone was seen just once. The CDR3 DNA sequence: TGTGCCTGGAGGATACAGGGCAGGGATCAGCCCCAGCATTTT. Protein: CAWRIQGRDQPQHF. The rearrangement links TRBV30 to TRBJ1-5; D is possibly TRBD1 (6 bases). This CDR3 is 14 amino acids long. Trimming took 3 bases from V and 5 from J, leaving 14 bases between them. Germline values: CDR1 GTSNPN, CDR2 SVGIG (reference sequence). The variable domain in full, with the rest retrieved from reference TRBV30 and TRBJ1-5, is SQTIHQWPATLVQPVGSPLSLECTVEGTSNPNLYWYRQAAGRGLQLLFYSVGIGQISSEVPQNLSASRPQDRQFILSSKKLLLSDSGFYLCAWRIQGRDQPQHFGDGTRLSIL.

CDR3 DNA: TGTGCCAGTAGTCACAATGCAGGGGAGGAAAAACTGTTTTTT. Its translation: CASSHNAGEEKLFF. The rearrangement links TRBV19 to TRBJ1-4; weak D call: TRBD1 (6 bases). Trimming pared 5 bases from V and 8 bases from J, leaving 15 bases between. This CDR3 has 14 residues. Germline V gives CDR1 LNHDA, CDR2 SQIVND (reference sequence).

This clone showed up just once. The chain has TRBV2 and TRBJ2-2; D remains unclear. The CDR3 runs 13 residues. Germline V CDR1 and CDR2: SNHLY, FYNNEI. V was pared by 2 bases and J by 0 bases, with 1 base between. CDR3 sequence: CASSETNTGELFF. The CDR3 bases are TGTGCCAGCAGTGAAACGAACACCGGGGAGCTGTTTTTT. The full variable domain, with the rest looked up from reference TRBV2 and TRBJ2-2, is EPEVTQTPSHQVTQMGQEVILRCVPISNHLYFYWYRQILGQKVEFLVSFYNNEISEKSEIFDDQFSVERPDGSNFTLKIRSTKLEDSAMYFCASSETNTGELFFGEGSRLTVL.

The genes are TRBV4-2 and TRBJ2-3; D is possibly TRBD2 (5 bases). Trimming left V 0 bases short and J 1 base short, with 5 bases between. CDR1 is LGHNA, CDR2 YNFKEQ, per germline. The CDR3 totals 14 residues. CDR3 amino acids: CASSQDSGTDTQYF. The CDR3 region has the DNA TGTGCCAGCAGCCAAGATAGCGGCACAGATACGCAGTATTTT.

The V call is TRBV10-3, the J call TRBJ2-7; D may match TRBD1 or TRBD2 (6 bases each). The CDR3 is 15 amino acids. V was cut by 2 bases and J by 0 bases, with 11 bases left in between. CDR1 is ENHRY and CDR2 is SYGVKD in the germline V gene. CDR3 coding DNA: TGTGCCATCAGTGAGATGGGGGGCCTCTCCTACGAGCAGTACTTC. Translated, it gives CAISEMGGLSYEQYF.

The chain recombines TRBV5-4 with TRBJ2-7, with 7 bases aligning to TRBD1. The CDR3 spans 14 residues. The germline V gene has CDR1 SGHNT and CDR2 YYREEE (reference sequence). Trimming took 3 bases from V and 5 from J; bases not matched to a gene: 8. The CDR3 spells CASSYRGVSNEQYF. The DNA of the CDR3 is TGTGCCAGCAGCTACAGGGGAGTAAGCAACGAGCAGTACTTC. The full variable domain, its missing parts supplied by reference TRBV5-4 and TRBJ2-7, is ETGVTQSPTHLIKTRGQQVTLRCSSQSGHNTVSWYQQALGQGPQFIFQYYREEENGRGNFPPRFSGLQFPNYSSELNVNALELDDSALYLCASSYRGVSNEQYFGPGTRLTVT.

The V and J genes are TRBV6-5 and TRBJ1-6; D ambiguous. V lost 8 bases, J lost 7 bases, and 18 bases lay in between. Germline values: CDR1 MNHEY, CDR2 SVGAGI. The CDR3 runs 15 residues. This CDR3 reads CASCLLEGGNSPLHF. In DNA form, the CDR3 reads TGTGCCAGCTGCCTATTAGAGGGAGGGAATTCACCCCTCCACTTT.

CDR3 DNA: TGCAGTGCTAGTCCCGATAGCAATCAGCCCCAGCATTTT. It translates to CSASPDSNQPQHF. The chain joins TRBV20-1 to TRBJ1-5; D gene uncertain. V gave up 3 bases and J gave up 0 bases, with 6 bases separating them. Germline CDR1 reads DFQATT; CDR2 reads SNEGSKA (reference sequence). The CDR3 loop spans 13 amino acids.

CDR3 bases: TGTGCCAGCAGCTTAGCTCTTAGGGGGCATGAAAAACTGTTTTTT. Its translation: CASSLALRGHEKLFF. The V call is TRBV7-2, the J call TRBJ1-4, with 7 bases identical to TRBD1. With 0 bases clipped from V and 6 bases from J, the junction kept 4 bases outside the gene matches. Germline lookup yields CDR1 SGHTA and CDR2 FQGNSA. The CDR3 spans 15 residues. The full variable domain, its missing parts supplied by reference TRBV7-2 and TRBJ1-4, is GAGVSQSPSNKVTEKGKDVELRCDPISGHTALYWYRQSLGQGLEFLIYFQGNSAPDKSGLPSDRFSAERTGGSVSTLTIQRTQQEDSAVYLCASSLALRGHEKLFFGSGTQLSVL.

About this clone itself: In the same sample, other DNA sequences code for this CDR3. The chain recombines TRBV5-1 with TRBJ1-2, with D unclear. Trimming took off 0 bases at V and 5 bases at J, with 5 bases between the two ends. This CDR3 region has 12 residues. The germline CDR1 and CDR2 sequences are SGHRS and YFSETQ. CDR3 DNA sequence: TGCGCCAGCAGCTTGGAAGGGTATGGCTACACCTTC. Translation gives CASSLEGYGYTF. The variable domain in full, with the rest retrieved from reference TRBV5-1 and TRBJ1-2, is KAGVTQTPRYLIKTRGQQVTLSCSPISGHRSVSWYQQTPGQGLQFLFEYFSETQRNKGNFPGRFSGRQFSNSRSEMNVSTLELGDSALYLCASSLEGYGYTFGSGTRLTVV.

V and J are TRBV2 and TRBJ1-1; D not resolved. The CDR3 has 14 residues. Germline lookup yields CDR1 SNHLY and CDR2 FYNNEI. V was pared by 3 bases and J by 6 bases, with 14 bases between. The CDR3 loop reads CASSEMRARAEAFF. DNA for the CDR3: TGTGCCAGCAGTGAGATGAGGGCCCGGGCTGAAGCTTTCTTT.